Listed here are 22 T cell receptor beta chains from one sample, sequenced in a study of cytomegalovirus exposure and HLA in healthy donors (TCRdb year 2017). Library preparation employed the immunoSEQ multiplex PCR assay. The table comes from immuneACCESS by way of TCRdb, which keeps in-frame sequences with V and J called. Part of the clones is missing from these tables; in studies checked, under half for an unresolved V gene and the rest for unknown reasons. Within this sample are more than 150,000 clones, with approximately 84% of them counted one time only. The ten biggest clones cover approximately 7% of the sample. The sample consisted of PBMCs. Receptor source: a man aged 18 to 30 in good health and CMV-seropositive.

The V call is TRBV5-3, the J call TRBJ2-7; TRBD1 is a possible D gene (5 bases). TRBV5-3 has ORF status, its function being uncertain. V lost 3 bases and J lost 5, with 30 bases in between. The CDR3 totals 19 residues. The CDR3 reads CARSYAGLQVPYLLDEQYF. The CDR3 DNA follows: TGTGCCAGAAGCTATGCAGGGTTGCAGGTGCCTTACTTACTGGACGAGCAGTACTTC.

The V call is TRBV27, the J call TRBJ2-5, with a possible D match to TRBD2 (6 bases). The germline CDR1 and CDR2 sequences are MNHEY and SMNVEV (reference sequence). V was clipped by 4 bases and J by 4 bases, with 19 bases between them. This CDR3 is 16 amino acids long. The CDR3 spells CASSSVAEDGAETQYF. As DNA, the CDR3 is TGTGCCAGCAGTTCCGTAGCGGAGGACGGGGCAGAGACCCAGTACTTC.

V is TRBV14 and J is TRBJ2-1; TRBD1 matches at 10 bases. Germline V CDR1 and CDR2: SGHDN, FVKESK. The CDR3 is 13 amino acids. The junction had 3 bases not matched to a gene; V was cut back by 5 bases and J by 8 bases. The CDR3 loop is CASSWDRGDEQFF. The CDR3 DNA follows: TGTGCCAGCAGCTGGGACAGGGGTGATGAGCAGTTCTTC.

This clone was detected once. The gene calls are TRBV15 and TRBJ2-5; TRBD2 might be the D (5 bases). The length of the CDR3 is 16 residues. Trimming cost V 8 bases and J 1 base, with 20 bases left between them. Per the germline V gene, CDR1 is LNHNV and CDR2 is YYDKDF (reference sequence). CDR3 sequence reads: CATQTRVAWGQETQYF. CDR3 coding DNA: TGTGCCACCCAAACGAGGGTGGCGTGGGGCCAAGAGACCCAGTACTTC.

The rearrangement uses TRBV9 and TRBJ2-1; 13 bases map to TRBD2. CDR1 is SGDLS and CDR2 is YYNGEE in the germline V gene. V lost 3 bases to trimming and J lost 3 bases; unmatched junction nucleotides: 3. This CDR3 is 16 amino acids long. CDR3 nucleotide sequence: TGTGCCAGCAGCGCCTGGACTAGCGGGAGCTACAATGAGCAGTTCTTC. This translates into CASSAWTSGSYNEQFF.

The chain carries TRBV28 and TRBJ1-5, with a tentative D call TRBD1 (6 bases). The CDR3 runs 15 residues. Trimming removed 5 bases at V and 7 bases at J, with 18 bases between. Germline V gene sequence: CDR1 MDHEN, CDR2 SYDVKM. CDR3 nucleotide sequence: TGTGCCAGCAGTGTGCTTAAGGGGGTAAGGCAGCCCCAGCATTTT. As protein: CASSVLKGVRQPQHF.

This clone was detected many times. This chain connects TRBV4-1 to TRBJ1-1; 8 positions match TRBD1. Trimming at V came to 2 bases and at J to 1 base, leaving 9 bases not matched to a gene. This CDR3 has 17 amino acids. Germline loops: CDR1 MGHRA, CDR2 YSYEKL. CDR3 residues: CASSQHPFRGPNTEAFF. The CDR3 DNA reads TGCGCCAGCAGCCAACACCCGTTCAGGGGGCCGAACACTGAAGCTTTCTTT.

CDR3 loop: CASSLNAGWYEQYF. As DNA, the CDR3 is TGTGCCAGTTCCCTGAACGCGGGTTGGTACGAGCAGTACTTC. The chain employs TRBV6-5 and TRBJ2-7; perhaps TRBD2 as D (5 bases). The germline gives CDR1 MNHEY, CDR2 SVGAGI. There are 14 residues in the CDR3. V was trimmed by 9 bases and J by 4 bases, leaving 19 bases between them.

The V and J genes are TRBV6-5 and TRBJ2-3; TRBD2 matches at 8 bases. The trim removed 4 bases at V and 6 bases at J, leaving 9 bases unmatched. Germline values: CDR1 MNHEY, CDR2 SVGAGI. This CDR3 spans 15 amino acids. This CDR3 reads CASSSPGLGRDTQYF. Written as DNA, the CDR3 is TGTGCCAGCAGTTCCCCGGGACTAGGACGTGATACGCAGTATTTT.

The CDR3 bases are TGTGCCAGCAGCTTAGGCGGGAGCCACAATGAGCAGTTCTTC. Translating gives CASSLGGSHNEQFF. The V gene is TRBV11-3, the J gene TRBJ2-1, with TRBD2 identical over 7 bases. Germline V gene sequence: CDR1 SGHNT, CDR2 YENEEA. Trimming cost V 1 base and J 5 bases; bases outside gene matches: 2. CDR3 length equals 14 residues.

This clone was counted once. This chain connects TRBV12-5 to TRBJ2-5; D is uncertain. Trimming shortened V by 0 bases and J by 8 bases, and 7 bases separated the two germline ends. CDR1 is LGHNT, CDR2 FRNRAP, per germline. CDR3 size: 12 residues. CDR3 sequence (DNA): TGTGCTAGTGGTTTGGTCGGCGGAACCCAGTACTTC. Protein product: CASGLVGGTQYF. The complete variable domain, with remaining parts taken from reference TRBV12-5 and TRBJ2-5, reads DARVTQTPRHKVTEMGQEVTMRCQPILGHNTVFWYRQTMMQGLELLAYFRNRAPLDDSGMPKDRFSAEMPDATLATLKIQPSEPRDSAVYFCASGLVGGTQYFGPGTRLLVL.

The rearrangement uses TRBV4-3 and TRBJ2-1; D is undetermined. CDR1 is LGHNA and CDR2 is YSLEER in the germline V gene. V lost 1 base and J 8 bases, leaving 6 bases between the germline ends. The CDR3 consists of 12 residues. DNA of the CDR3: TGCGCCAGCAGCCAAGTTACGGATGAGCAGTTCTTC. It specifies CASSQVTDEQFF.

The chain is built from TRBV29-1 and TRBJ1-2; D is undetermined. CDR1 and CDR2 from the germline V gene are SQVTM and ANQGSEA. This CDR3 contains 16 residues. Between the trimmed V and J ends, which lost 0 bases and 2 bases, there was a span of 16 bases. CDR3 nucleotides: TGCAGCGTTGAAGATCTGGGTTCAGGAATCAACTATGGCTACACCTTC. It encodes CSVEDLGSGINYGYTF.

The rearrangement links TRBV30 to TRBJ2-7, with 7 nucleotides matching TRBD2. Germline CDR1 and CDR2: GTSNPN and SVGIG (reference sequence). J gave up 5 bases and V 1 base, and 5 bases lay outside the gene matches. The CDR3 has 13 residues. The CDR3 region is CAWSGGGSDEQYF. CDR3 DNA: TGTGCCTGGAGTGGGGGCGGGAGTGACGAGCAGTACTTC.

The CDR3 reads CASTLGLGGGGPDTQYF. CDR3 nucleotides: TGTGCCAGCACATTAGGGTTGGGGGGAGGGGGGCCAGATACGCAGTATTTT. J is TRBJ2-3 and V is TRBV28, with D tentatively TRBD2 (7 bases). The germline gives CDR1 MDHEN, CDR2 SYDVKM. Trimming left V 7 bases short and J 4 bases short, with 24 bases between. The CDR3 totals 17 residues.

The V gene is TRBV12-5, the J gene TRBJ2-1, with 7 bases fitting TRBD2. This CDR3 has 16 residues. CDR1 and CDR2 from the germline V gene are LGHNT and FRNRAP. J was trimmed by 7 bases and V by 0 bases; bases with no gene match: 9. The CDR3 loop reads CASGLVLNGRGNEQFF. CDR3 bases: TGTGCTAGTGGTTTGGTACTTAACGGGCGGGGGAATGAGCAGTTCTTC.

The rearrangement links TRBV30 to TRBJ2-5, with 7 bases matching TRBD1. The CDR3 loop spans 14 amino acids. The germline V gene has CDR1 GTSNPN and CDR2 SVGIG (reference sequence). Trimming at V came to 0 bases and at J to 5 bases, leaving 6 bases not matched to a gene. CDR3 DNA: TGTGCCTGGAGTGTACAAGGGGGCGAGGAGACCCAGTACTTC. This sequence encodes CAWSVQGGEETQYF. The variable domain in full, with the rest retrieved from reference TRBV30 and TRBJ2-5, is SQTIHQWPATLVQPVGSPLSLECTVEGTSNPNLYWYRQAAGRGLQLLFYSVGIGQISSEVPQNLSASRPQDRQFILSSKKLLLSDSGFYLCAWSVQGGEETQYFGPGTRLLVL.

The rearrangement uses TRBV13 and TRBJ2-4; D is perhaps TRBD2 (6 bases). Per germline, CDR1 PRHDT and CDR2 FYEKMQ (reference sequence). The V end was cut by 5 bases, the J end by 5 bases, with 31 bases between. This CDR3 is built from 20 residues. The CDR3 nucleotides are TGTGCCAGCAGCCACTTTCCCAAGACCGGGACTCCCGAGGCCCAAAACATTCAGTACTTC. This translates into CASSHFPKTGTPEAQNIQYF.

This chain uses TRBV13 with TRBJ2-2, with a weak D call TRBD2 (5 bases). This CDR3 has 15 amino acids. V dropped 1 base and J dropped 5 bases, with 11 bases sitting between them. In germline, CDR1 is PRHDT, CDR2 FYEKMQ (reference sequence). The CDR3 loop reads CASSLVGPGTGELFF. The CDR3 bases are TGTGCCAGCAGCTTAGTGGGTCCGGGGACCGGGGAGCTGTTTTTT.

The V and J genes are TRBV5-4 and TRBJ1-3; 7 positions agree with TRBD1. Looked up from germline, CDR1 is SGHNT and CDR2 is YYREEE (reference sequence). The CDR3 has 15 amino acids. The ends lost 1 base at V and 1 base at J; junction bases unmatched: 2. The CDR3 here is CASSLSGGSGNTIYF. The CDR3 coding sequence is TGTGCCAGCAGCTTGTCAGGGGGTTCTGGAAACACCATATATTTT.

This rearrangement joins TRBV5-6 to TRBJ1-2; D gene unclear. The V and J ends lost 0 bases and 4 bases respectively, with 4 bases between them. Germline V gives CDR1 SGHDT, CDR2 YYEEEE. This CDR3 is built from 12 residues. CDR3: CASSLASYGYTF. The CDR3 bases are TGTGCCAGCAGCTTGGCCAGCTATGGCTACACCTTC.

The chain joins TRBV27 to TRBJ2-3; maybe TRBD2 (6 bases). The V end lost 4 bases, the J end lost 4 bases, and 18 bases lay between the germline ends. Germline V lookup: CDR1 MNHEY, CDR2 SMNVEV (reference sequence). The CDR3 covers 16 residues. The DNA of the CDR3 is TGTGCCAGCAGTTCGACGTTAGCAGGGAGGCCAGATACGCAGTATTTT. This gives the protein CASSSTLAGRPDTQYF.